This passage covers 31 T cell receptor beta chains from one sample sequenced in a study of T cells after yellow fever vaccination. TCRdb ran MiXCR on the 5' RACE reads and lists one entry per CDR3 protein. The sample lists about 550,000 distinct CDR3 sequences, about 19% occurring once. Sequencing was performed on PBMCs, taken 15 days after the yellow fever booster vaccination. Receptors were obtained from a man aged 25-40 years who received the YFV17D yellow fever vaccine.

This clonotype was seen only a few times. V usage is TRBV7-2 and J usage is TRBJ2-2; 7 positions match TRBD2. This CDR3 spans 15 amino acids. Losses at the gene ends were 5 bases for V and 5 bases for J; bases not matched to a gene: 8. The germline V gene has CDR1 SGHTA and CDR2 FQGNSA. This chain's CDR3 is CASSPWAAGTGELFF. In nucleotides, the CDR3 is TGTGCCAGCAGCCCCTGGGCAGCGGGAACCGGGGAGCTGTTTTTT.

The chain joins TRBV9 to TRBJ2-3; D is undetermined. The CDR3 has 14 amino acids. V was clipped by 3 bases and J by 4 bases, with 12 bases between them. Germline V lookup: CDR1 SGDLS, CDR2 YYNGEE. CDR3 in DNA: TGTGCCAGCAGCGGATCACCTAATCCAGATACGCAGTATTTT. Translating it yields CASSGSPNPDTQYF.

The chain employs TRBV4-2 and TRBJ2-7; 12 positions match TRBD2. Germline CDR1 is LGHNA and CDR2 is YNFKEQ. Trimming took 1 base from V and 2 from J; bases not matched to a gene: 9. The CDR3 length is 18 residues. The CDR3 sequence is CASSQGASGRALAYEQYF. The CDR3 DNA is TGTGCCAGCAGCCAAGGGGCTAGCGGGAGGGCCCTCGCCTACGAGCAGTACTTC.

Many counts were recorded for this clonotype. This rearrangement joins TRBV6-1 to TRBJ2-5; tentative D call: TRBD2 (7 bases). Trimming took off 7 bases at V and 1 base at J, with 16 bases between the two ends. This CDR3 is 15 amino acids long. Germline-derived CDR1 and CDR2 are MNHNS and SASEGT. Written as DNA, the CDR3 is TGTGCCAGCACCCCCTCCGGGGGGCTCCAAGAGACCCAGTACTTC. It encodes CASTPSGGLQETQYF.

This clonotype was recorded at least ten times. The chain couples TRBV9 to TRBJ2-1, with TRBD2 matching over 13 bases. CDR3 length: 20 residues. The ends lost 0 bases at V and 3 bases at J; junction bases unmatched: 12. CDR1 SGDLS and CDR2 YYNGEE come from the germline V gene. The CDR3 region has the DNA TGTGCCAGCAGCGTAGCGGGAGGGACTAGCGGGGCCCCCCTCTACAATGAGCAGTTCTTC. Translating gives CASSVAGGTSGAPLYNEQFF.

V is TRBV20-1 and J is TRBJ2-7; TRBD2 agrees at 11 bases. The CDR3 covers 16 residues. Germline V gene sequence: CDR1 DFQATT, CDR2 SNEGSKA (reference sequence). The J segment lost 4 bases and the V segment lost 0 bases, leaving 8 bases of the junction unmatched. CDR3 in amino acids: CSARESLAGGHYEQYF. In DNA form, the CDR3 reads TGCAGTGCTAGAGAATCGCTAGCGGGAGGACATTACGAGCAGTACTTC.

The chain couples TRBV28 to TRBJ1-5, with D unresolved. The germline gives CDR1 MDHEN, CDR2 SYDVKM. The CDR3 extends over 13 amino acids. V lost 4 bases to trimming and J lost 7 bases, with 11 bases between them. The CDR3: CASSSLNKQPQHF. Here the CDR3 DNA reads TGTGCCAGCAGTTCCCTTAATAAACAGCCCCAGCATTTT.

This clonotype has more than one count but fewer than ten. This rearrangement joins TRBV20-1 to TRBJ2-7; the match to TRBD2 covers 9 bases. With V trimmed by 1 base and J by 4 bases, 8 bases remained unmatched. From germline, CDR1 is DFQATT and CDR2 SNEGSKA (reference sequence). The CDR3 runs to 15 residues. CDR3 in DNA: TGCAGTGCTAGAGGTAGCGGGGGAAAAGGGTACGAGCAGTACTTC. As protein: CSARGSGGKGYEQYF.

This clonotype was seen once. The gene calls are TRBV18 and TRBJ2-3; possible D gene TRBD2, 5 bases. The V and J ends lost 0 bases and 8 bases respectively, with 12 bases between them. The germline CDR1 and CDR2 sequences are KGHSH and LQKENI. The CDR3 spans 14 residues. CDR3 region: CASSPPGAQSTQYF. The DNA for the CDR3 is TGTGCCAGCTCACCACCGGGAGCACAGAGTACGCAGTATTTT. Drawing the rest from reference TRBV18 and TRBJ2-3, the complete variable domain is NAGVMQNPRHLVRRRGQEARLRCSPMKGHSHVYWYRQLPEEGLKFMVYLQKENIIDESGMPKERFSAEFPKEGPSILRIQQVVRGDSAAYFCASSPPGAQSTQYFGPGTRLTVL.

This chain's CDR3 is CASSQDFGTGWNEKLFF. The DNA for the CDR3 is TGCGCCAGCAGCCAAGATTTCGGGACCGGTTGGAATGAAAAACTGTTTTTT. The V call is TRBV4-3, the J call TRBJ1-4, with a weak D call TRBD1 (5 bases). Per the germline V gene, CDR1 is LGHNA and CDR2 is YSLEER. The CDR3 is made up of 17 amino acids. V was clipped by 0 bases and J by 5 bases, with 16 bases between them.

This clonotype turned up a few times. CDR3 protein: CASSPDRGRETQYF. The DNA of the CDR3 is TGTGCCAGCAGTCCCGACAGGGGGCGCGAGACCCAGTACTTC. The V and J genes are TRBV6-1 and TRBJ2-5; 10 bases match TRBD1. Germline V lookup: CDR1 MNHNS, CDR2 SASEGT. Trimming took 5 bases from V and 5 from J; bases not matched to a gene: 5. This CDR3 is built from 14 residues.

This chain joins TRBV24-1 and TRBJ2-6, with D possibly being TRBD1 (5 bases). The V end was cut by 9 bases, the J end by 9 bases, with 8 bases between. The CDR3 contains 11 residues. Per germline, CDR1 KGHDR and CDR2 SFDVKD. CDR3 loop: CATSRDNVLTF. The CDR3 DNA reads as TGTGCCACCTCCAGGGACAACGTCCTGACTTTC.

This clonotype has more than one count but fewer than ten. The genes are TRBV12-3 or TRBV12-4 and TRBJ2-5; TRBD2 matches 11 bases. CDR3 length: 18 amino acids. V lost 1 base, J lost 0 bases, and 7 bases stayed unmatched. CDR3 DNA sequence: TGTGCCAGCAGTTTAGAGAGCCTAGCGGGAGGCCACCAAGAGACCCAGTACTTC. The encoded protein is CASSLESLAGGHQETQYF.

In this sample, this clonotype turned up once. The chain couples TRBV18 to TRBJ2-7, with D unclear. The CDR3 spans 14 residues. Deletions cut 2 bases from V and 4 bases from J, with 12 bases between. Germline loops: CDR1 KGHSH, CDR2 LQKENI. CDR3 region: CASSPTAGTYEQYF. In nucleotides, the CDR3 is TGTGCCAGCTCACCAACGGCAGGTACTTACGAGCAGTACTTC.

This sequence joins TRBV6-6 and TRBJ2-7; D remains unclear. The CDR3 is 13 amino acids. V lost 6 bases, J lost 2 bases, and 11 bases lay in between. CDR1 and CDR2 from the germline V gene are MNHNY and SVGAGI (reference sequence). CDR3 loop: CASRQSNPYEQYF. The CDR3 DNA reads as TGTGCCAGCAGACAGAGCAACCCCTACGAGCAGTACTTC.

The rearrangement uses TRBV29-1 and TRBJ1-1, with D perhaps TRBD1 (6 bases). There are 12 residues in the CDR3. Germline loops: CDR1 SQVTM, CDR2 ANQGSEA. Trimming removed 6 bases at V and 0 bases at J, with 8 bases between. CDR3 coding DNA: TGCAGCGTGGGACACCTGAACACTGAAGCTTTCTTT. Translation: CSVGHLNTEAFF.

The gene calls are TRBV5-6 and TRBJ2-2; 12 bases are shared with TRBD2. In germline, CDR1 is SGHDT, CDR2 YYEEEE. Trimming removed 5 bases from V and 5 bases from J; junction bases left unmatched: 10. CDR3 length equals 17 residues. The CDR3 sequence: CASRRLAGEEGTGELFF. The CDR3 coding sequence is TGTGCCAGCAGACGACTAGCGGGAGAGGAGGGGACCGGGGAGCTGTTTTTT. Together with reference TRBV5-6 and TRBJ2-2, the CDR3 gives the full variable domain: DAGVTQSPTHLIKTRGQQVTLRCSPKSGHDTVSWYQQALGQGPQFIFQYYEEEERQRGNFPDRFSGHQFPNYSSELNVNALLLGDSALYLCASRRLAGEEGTGELFFGEGSRLTVL.

This chain links TRBV30 with TRBJ1-5; D gene uncertain. The germline CDR1 and CDR2 sequences are GTSNPN and SVGIG (reference sequence). This CDR3 is built from 13 residues. The ends were cut back, 0 bases at V and 5 bases at J, with 8 bases in the middle. The chain's CDR3 is CAWSVRRDQPQHF. DNA of the CDR3: TGTGCCTGGAGTGTTAGGAGGGATCAGCCCCAGCATTTT.

The CDR3 DNA is TGTGCCAGCAACTTAGGGGACAGATTCTACTTC. This encodes CASNLGDRFYF. The V gene is TRBV28, the J gene TRBJ2-5; 7 nucleotides match TRBD1. Germline V lookup: CDR1 MDHEN, CDR2 SYDVKM. This CDR3 region has 11 residues. V gave up 7 bases and J gave up 14 bases; unmatched junction bases: 10.

This clonotype was seen a few times. Here the CDR3 reads CASSLVPVGRSEDTQYF. CDR3 nucleotide sequence: TGCGCCAGCAGCTTAGTCCCCGTGGGCCGATCGGAAGATACGCAGTATTTT. The chain recombines TRBV5-1 with TRBJ2-3; no clear D gene. Germline CDR1 and CDR2: SGHRS and YFSETQ. The CDR3 is made up of 17 amino acids. V was pared by 2 bases and J by 5 bases, with 21 bases between.

J is TRBJ2-7 and V is TRBV5-1, with 11 bases lining up with TRBD2. Germline lookup yields CDR1 SGHRS and CDR2 YFSETQ. This CDR3 is 16 amino acids long. J was trimmed by 5 bases and V by 3 bases; bases with no gene match: 10. CDR3 DNA sequence: TGCGCCAGCAGCTCGAACCCACTAGCGGGAGAGGACGAGCAGTACTTC. This codes for CASSSNPLAGEDEQYF.

The chain carries TRBV12-3 or TRBV12-4 and TRBJ2-7; 12 positions match TRBD2. V lost 8 bases to trimming and J lost 5 bases; unmatched junction nucleotides: 4. This CDR3 comprises 13 residues. In DNA, the CDR3 is TGTGCCAGCCGGCTAGCGGGAGGGAACGAGCAGTACTTC. Residues: CASRLAGGNEQYF.

This clonotype was counted at least ten times. The V call is TRBV5-1, the J call TRBJ2-5; D remains ambiguous. The V end lost 0 bases, the J end lost 7 bases, and 10 bases lay between the germline ends. Germline lookup yields CDR1 SGHRS and CDR2 YFSETQ. The CDR3 has 13 residues. The CDR3 here is CASSLVGSGTQYF. CDR3 bases: TGCGCCAGCAGCTTGGTAGGGTCGGGGACCCAGTACTTC. The full variable domain, rest sourced from reference TRBV5-1 and TRBJ2-5, is KAGVTQTPRYLIKTRGQQVTLSCSPISGHRSVSWYQQTPGQGLQFLFEYFSETQRNKGNFPGRFSGRQFSNSRSEMNVSTLELGDSALYLCASSLVGSGTQYFGPGTRLLVL.

The chain recombines TRBV7-3 with TRBJ2-2; possible D gene TRBD2, 6 bases. Germline V lookup: CDR1 SGHTA, CDR2 FQGTGA. This CDR3 has 17 residues. V lost 1 base and J lost 0, with 12 bases in between. CDR3 protein: CASSLNRGAPNTGELFF. The CDR3 coding sequence is TGTGCCAGCAGCTTAAATCGCGGGGCCCCGAACACCGGGGAGCTGTTTTTT.

This clonotype has a handful of counts. The chain couples TRBV7-2 to TRBJ1-5, with a weak D call TRBD1 (6 bases). The V end lost 1 base, the J end lost 7 bases, and 14 bases lay between the germline ends. This CDR3 spans 15 amino acids. In germline, CDR1 is SGHTA, CDR2 FQGNSA. The DNA for the CDR3 is TGTGCCAGCAGCTTAGTATACGGGGGCGACCAGCCCCAGCATTTT. Its protein is CASSLVYGGDQPQHF. Supplemented by reference TRBV7-2 and TRBJ1-5, the full variable domain reads GAGVSQSPSNKVTEKGKDVELRCDPISGHTALYWYRQSLGQGLEFLIYFQGNSAPDKSGLPSDRFSAERTGGSVSTLTIQRTQQEDSAVYLCASSLVYGGDQPQHFGDGTRLSIL.

The V gene is TRBV28, the J gene TRBJ1-1; 7 bases match TRBD1. The CDR3 runs to 17 residues. Germline V lookup: CDR1 MDHEN, CDR2 SYDVKM. J was trimmed by 1 base and V by 6 bases; bases with no gene match: 14. CDR3 sequence reads: CASRFIGQGGPNTEAFF. DNA for the CDR3: TGTGCCAGCAGATTTATCGGGCAGGGGGGACCGAACACTGAAGCTTTCTTT.

This clonotype was counted at least ten times. The chain joins TRBV29-1 to TRBJ2-3, with D possibly being TRBD1 or TRBD2 (6 bases each). The V end lost 3 bases, the J end lost 4 bases, and 8 bases lay between the germline ends. The CDR3 consists of 12 residues. Germline values: CDR1 SQVTM, CDR2 ANQGSEA. CDR3 in DNA: TGCAGCGTTGATAGGGGGGCAGATACGCAGTATTTT. Translating it yields CSVDRGADTQYF.

There are a few counts of this clonotype. The chain recombines TRBV5-1 with TRBJ2-1; no clear D gene. This CDR3 spans 14 amino acids. The germline V and J ends were trimmed by 0 bases and 2 bases, with 6 bases remaining between them. Germline CDR1 is SGHRS and CDR2 is YFSETQ. Here the CDR3 DNA reads TGCGCCAGCAGCTTGGAGTTAGCCTACAATGAGCAGTTCTTC. The encoded protein is CASSLELAYNEQFF.

The rearrangement joins TRBV29-1 to TRBJ2-1; 10 bases align to TRBD2. The trim removed 6 bases at V and 6 bases at J, leaving 5 bases unmatched. Per the germline V gene, CDR1 is SQVTM and CDR2 is ANQGSEA. The CDR3 is 13 amino acids. CDR3 in amino acids: CSVSSGRINEQFF. CDR3 in DNA: TGCAGCGTCTCTAGCGGGAGAATCAATGAGCAGTTCTTC.

A few counts support this clonotype. The chain uses TRBV5-1 and TRBJ2-1, with D perhaps being TRBD1 or TRBD2 (5 bases each). The CDR3 is 12 amino acids. CDR1 is SGHRS, CDR2 YFSETQ, per germline. V was shortened by 6 bases and J by 9 bases, with 13 bases between the two germline ends. Here the CDR3 DNA reads TGCGCCAGCACTCTGGGGGAAGGTGAGCAGTTCTTC. Residues: CASTLGEGEQFF. Combining the CDR3 with reference TRBV5-1 and TRBJ2-1 gives the whole variable domain KAGVTQTPRYLIKTRGQQVTLSCSPISGHRSVSWYQQTPGQGLQFLFEYFSETQRNKGNFPGRFSGRQFSNSRSEMNVSTLELGDSALYLCASTLGEGEQFFGPGTRLTVL.

The chain joins TRBV20-1 to TRBJ2-1; D not resolved. Germline V gene lookup returns CDR1 DFQATT and CDR2 SNEGSKA (reference sequence). The CDR3 is made up of 13 amino acids. The V end lost 5 bases, the J end lost 0 bases, and 8 bases lay between the germline ends. As DNA, the CDR3 is TGCAGTGCTGACCGGAGCTCCTACAATGAGCAGTTCTTC. Protein: CSADRSSYNEQFF.